At least ten counts were recorded for the clone carrying this T cell receptor (beta chain). Trimming removed 10 bases at V and 7 bases at J, with 13 bases between. This CDR3 is built from 11 residues. Germline V CDR1 and CDR2: LNHDA, SQIVND (reference sequence). The sample belongs to a study of T cell repertoires in cytomegalovirus infection. TCRdb re-called the reads with MiXCR, one entry per CDR3 protein. The table has 130,000 or so distinct CDR3 sequences, roughly 6% seen once. This clonotype was sampled from a human donor in good health (CMV status not recorded). Some clones in this sample may be carry-over from other donors' samples. Specimen: PBMCs. The rearrangement links TRBV19 to TRBJ1-2; no clear D gene. DNA of the CDR3: TGTGCCACCACAGACTCCCTTGGCTACACCTTC. It encodes CATTDSLGYTF.